This T cell receptor beta chain came from a study of T cell repertoires in cytomegalovirus infection. Study-level background: Public TCR beta signatures marked donors with CMV infection and the matching HLA.

Comments on this clonotype: Its antigen is undetermined.

TCRdb itself ran the reads through MiXCR, one entry per CDR3 protein. The sample holds about 47,000 distinct CDR3 sequences; around 19% are singletons and the top ten take around 80%. The sequenced sample was CD8+ T cells from cultured PBMCs, obtained from culture after CMV antigen stimulation. The receptor was derived from a human donor in good health (CMV status not recorded). Some clones in this sample may be carry-over from other donors' samples.

CDR3 DNA sequence: TGTGCCAGCAGCTCACCGGGACTGAGTCCCTCTAACTATGGCTACACCTTC. The encoded protein is CASSSPGLSPSNYGYTF. V and J are TRBV6-6 and TRBJ1-2; tentative D call: TRBD1 (5 bases). V lost 6 bases, J lost 0 bases, and 20 bases lay in between. Germline CDR1 MNHNY, CDR2 SVGAGI (reference sequence). This CDR3 has 17 residues.